This T cell receptor beta chain was obtained from a study of T-cell memory formation after mild COVID-19. TCRdb passed the 5' RACE reads through MiXCR, listing each CDR3 protein once. The data contain 300,000 to 400,000 distinct CDR3 sequences, 25% to 30% of them singletons. This clonotype turned up a few times. The target antigen is unknown. The CDR3 runs 13 residues. In germline, CDR1 is MNHEY, CDR2 SMNVEV (reference sequence). Trimming shortened V by 2 bases and J by 8 bases, and 11 bases separated the two germline ends. General observations from the study: Researchers found some responding clones in pre-infection memory, a sign that cross-reactive memory joined.

The chain recombines TRBV27 with TRBJ2-3; D unresolved. The sequenced sample was PBMCs or a T cell subset sorted from them (not recorded which). The source of this sequence is an adult woman who had mild COVID-19 (a few samples of this study predate the infection). Cell type and time point are not known. The CDR3 reads CASSLRPWGTQYF. Written as DNA, the CDR3 is TGTGCCAGCAGTTTAAGACCCTGGGGTACGCAGTATTTT.